The sequence of this T cell receptor beta chain was determined in a study of T cell responses to AZD1222 COVID-19 vaccine. Study outcomes and limitations: CD4 TCRs linked to vaccination spanned spike, dominating at 160-218 and 743-854. Just a handful of AZD1222 recipients were seropositive at baseline. It was only after the peak T cell response that any repertoires were sampled.

TCRdb's table, derived via immunoSEQ multiplex PCR, lists solely in-frame clones and lacks some. Of approximately 200,000 clones detected, around 87% appear once; the ten largest clones hold 2.5% to 3%. Germline CDR1 reads SGHNT; CDR2 reads YYREEE (reference sequence). The V end was cut by 9 bases, the J end by 12 bases, with 21 bases between. This CDR3 comprises 12 residues. Regarding this clone: As yet, its antigen is unknown.

The chain combines TRBV5-4 with TRBJ1-2; perhaps TRBD1 as D (5 bases). The input for sequencing was peripheral blood, taken on day 0 of MenACWY control vaccination. The clonotype originates from an adult in good health. DNA for the CDR3: TGTGCCACGGAACATGACAGTAGCCTTAACACCTTC. Translation gives CATEHDSSLNTF.